This T cell receptor (beta chain) emerged from a study of T-cell memory formation after mild COVID-19 listed by TCRdb under 2021. As for the study more broadly: TCR sequence clusters from the two donors were largely donor specific. The cohort was made up of two young adult volunteers, one female and one male, who were previously healthy. In a couple of donors, T-cell clones that expanded and contracted after mild COVID-19 were followed by sequencing TCRalpha and TCRbeta repertoires longitudinally. The study at large found these results: Clones that contracted from day 15 to 85 showed balanced CD4/CD8 phenotypes, whereas a second wave of clones that expanded from day 15 to 37 leaned towards CD4+. Some responding clones were detected in pre-infection memory, which suggested that pre-existing cross-reactive memory T cells had joined the SARS-CoV-2 response. Contracting CD4+ clones were located mainly in the CM and EM memory subsets, whereas CD8+ clones were found to be enriched in EMRA. SARS-CoV-2 specificity was not confirmed for the second-wave clones peaking on day 37. Only a couple of mild cases were covered by the study, and larger cohorts that include severe cases with pre-infection samples were considered necessary.

This clonotype was picked up many times. The antigen it binds to is not known. Within one base of it there is no much larger clone, and no base qualities were kept. PBMCs were isolated by Ficoll-Paque density gradient centrifugation. The CDR3 holds 15 amino acids from the cysteine to the phenylalanine. Only the CDR3 DNA stays, 45 bases, in frame from base 1. V has 2 bases trimmed and J has 0 bases trimmed; junction bases matching no gene number 4. Taken from the germline V gene, the CDR1 and CDR2 loops are SGHRS and YFSETQ. TCRdb lists the instrument as Illumina NovaSeq 6000. cDNA libraries for TCRalpha and TCRbeta were prepared by 5'RACE using constant-segment primers, with sample barcodes and unique molecular identifiers added. RNA was extracted from every sample with Trizol reagent. Libraries were amplified in two PCR steps, with a second sample barcode and Illumina TruSeq adapters added in the second step. The libraries were sequenced on an Illumina NovaSeq using 2 x 150 bp paired-end reads. In the paper's pipeline: The reads were demultiplexed and collapsed into UMI-guided consensus sequences using migec v1.2.7. Using mixcr v2.1.11, UMI consensuses were aligned to TRA and TRB V and J templates and then assembled into clonotypes. A clonotype was counted as expanded or contracted only if both edgeR and NoisET called the change significant, with noise models trained on biological replicates. For edgeR calls, the cutoffs were a false discovery rate-adjusted p below 0.01 and a log2 fold-change threshold of 1. As an exploratory analysis of dynamics, max-normalized trajectories of the 1000 most abundant clonotypes were examined by PCA with hierarchical clustering. Separately sequenced CD4+ and CD8+ repertoires were used to assign the CD4 or CD8 phenotype of responding clones. TCRdb reran the public reads through fastp at Q25 and MiXCR, keeping productive beta chains. Rows are combined by CDR3 protein, so each entry shows the most common genes and DNA. TCRdb's processing, not the authors' own work, is the source of the V and J calls. The sample yields a few hundred thousand distinct CDR3 sequences; 7.5% to 9.5% were counted once. The biggest ten clones account for 20% to 25% of the sample.

This sequence was found in a man in his late teens or twenties who had mild COVID-19 (a few samples of this study predate the infection). The sample titles of this study are shuffled in the database, so cell type and time point are left out; the donor was told from shared clones. The chain links TRBV5-1 with TRBJ1-2; the central 7 bases match TRBD1. Sequencing used PBMCs or a T cell subset sorted from them (not recorded which). The encoded CDR3 is CASSLRGTANYGYTF. The DNA sequence is given as TGCGCCAGCAGCTTACGGGGGACAGCTAACTATGGCTACACCTTC.